The entry below gives a single T cell receptor beta chain sequence along with its context. The antigen is undetermined. These data originate in a study of OX40 agonist ivuxolimab in advanced cancers. Study as a whole: Cohort: 75% to 90% men, mean age about 60, aged roughly 23 to 79.

Study results and caveats: Expansion of clones was among the lowest in partial responders at 0.1-3.0 mg/kg.

Here immunoSEQ multiplex PCR was the method, and the copy in TCRdb shows in-frame clones only, minus some. The sample includes about 21,000 clones, 65% to 85% of them seen just once. Prior autoimmune disease or systemic immunosuppression barred patients. Peripheral blood came from all dose cohorts at three timepoints. This CDR3 is built from 17 residues. The germline gives CDR1 SNHLY, CDR2 FYNNEI. J was trimmed by 5 bases and V by 2 bases; bases with no gene match: 13. The sequencing here drew on CD4+ or CD8+ T cells sorted from blood, taken in a trial of the OX40 agonist ivuxolimab. The origin of this receptor is an adult with an advanced solid tumor such as melanoma, head and neck, liver or kidney cancer. This rearrangement joins TRBV2 to TRBJ2-3, with 7 bases that match TRBD2. The CDR3 reads CASSENIREAQGDTQYF. The CDR3 DNA reads as TGTGCCAGCAGTGAAAATATACGGGAGGCCCAAGGAGATACGCAGTATTTT.